This TCR beta chain is from a study of T-cell reconstitution after alpha-beta-depleted transplantation in children. Study observations and caveats: T-cell counts and diversity at one year following transplant were attributed mainly to newly produced T cells. The study reportedly traced alpha-beta T cells about two months after transplant to several hundred expanded graft clones.

The TCRbeta library incorporated unique molecular identifiers. TCRdb fed the PCR reads into MiXCR, producing one record per CDR3 protein. The sample shows about a million distinct CDR3 sequences, less than 30% of them seen only once. Trimming pared 3 bases from V and 4 bases from J, leaving 12 bases between. CDR3 length equals 14 residues. The V gene's germline CDR1 is LGHDT and CDR2 YNNKEL (reference sequence). On this clonotype: What it recognizes is unknown.

The J gene is TRBJ1-1, the V gene TRBV3-1; D unresolved. Material: PBMCs, mostly from graft donor cells, obtained 360 days after TCRalphabeta/CD19-depleted stem cell transplant. The receptor's source is a boy in the first two years of life who had a stem cell transplant for SCID, so the T cells may come from the graft donor. The CDR3, as DNA: TGTGCCAGCAGCCAGGGTCGTCTGGGCACTGAAGCTTTCTTT. Its protein is CASSQGRLGTEAFF.